This passage covers 28 T cell receptor beta chains from one sample sequenced in a study of cytomegalovirus exposure and HLA in healthy donors. PCR was performed using 60 Vbeta and 13 Jbeta primers. Generated by immunoSEQ multiplex PCR, the TCRdb table keeps only in-frame clones and is missing some. Among 98,000 or so clones, 76% were seen once, and the ten largest hold 2% to 2.5%. Source material: PBMCs. All receptors derive from a man between 35 and 55 years old in good health and CMV-seronegative.

The chain is built from TRBV7-2 and TRBJ2-5; 10 nucleotides match TRBD1. Per germline, CDR1 SGHTA and CDR2 FQGNSA. V shed 4 bases, J shed 3 bases, and the junction held 2 bases outside the gene matches. The CDR3 spans 14 residues. This CDR3 is CASSSDRGKETQYF. In nucleotides, the CDR3 is TGTGCCAGCAGCTCGGACAGGGGGAAAGAGACCCAGTACTTC.

CDR3 DNA: TGTGCCTGGAGGACGGGGACCCAGGGGCGGGACACCGGGGAGCTGTTTTTT. Its protein product is CAWRTGTQGRDTGELFF. The genes are TRBV30 and TRBJ2-2; a possible D gene is TRBD1 (6 bases). Germline assignment: CDR1 GTSNPN and CDR2 SVGIG (reference sequence). Trimming left V 3 bases short and J 3 bases short, with 20 bases between. The CDR3 is 17 amino acids. Looking up the rest from reference TRBV30 and TRBJ2-2 gives the full variable domain: SQTIHQWPATLVQPVGSPLSLECTVEGTSNPNLYWYRQAAGRGLQLLFYSVGIGQISSEVPQNLSASRPQDRQFILSSKKLLLSDSGFYLCAWRTGTQGRDTGELFFGEGSRLTVL.

This chain connects TRBV29-1 to TRBJ2-5, with a weak D call TRBD2 (5 bases). The J call may not be correct, given that the DNA end is closer to TRBJ2-7. The CDR3 spans 11 residues. The germline CDR1 and CDR2 sequences are SQVTM and ANQGSEA. Here the CDR3 reads CSGVRAYEQYF. CDR3 in DNA: TGCAGCGGTGTGCGGGCCTACGAGCAGTACTTC.

The sample holds a few counts of this clone. V is TRBV15 and J is TRBJ2-2; 7 bases are a match to TRBD1. In germline, CDR1 is LNHNV, CDR2 YYDKDF (reference sequence). The CDR3 runs to 17 residues. J was trimmed by 5 bases and V by 0 bases; bases with no gene match: 9. CDR3 nucleotide sequence: TGTGCCACCAGCAGAGATCTGACAGGGATGGCGACCGGGGAGCTGTTTTTT. Translated, it gives CATSRDLTGMATGELFF.

The J gene is TRBJ2-3, the V gene TRBV5-1; 8 bases align to TRBD2. This CDR3 contains 19 residues. Germline CDR1 is SGHRS and CDR2 is YFSETQ. V trimming: 2 bases; J trimming: 0 bases; junction bases outside the gene matches: 14. CDR3 sequence (DNA): TGCGCCAGCAGCTTCGGTCGTGGAGCGGGAGACCTGAGCACAGATACGCAGTATTTT. Amino acid sequence: CASSFGRGAGDLSTDTQYF.

The chain is built from TRBV7-2 and TRBJ1-2, with 7 nucleotides matching TRBD1. CDR1 is SGHTA, CDR2 FQGNSA, per germline. Trimming took 5 bases from V and 8 from J; bases not matched to a gene: 26. The CDR3 extends over 19 amino acids. CDR3 sequence (DNA): TGTGCCAGCAGCCCACCCACGGTGACCGGGACAGTGTCTGCTCGGGGCTACACCTTC. Its protein product is CASSPPTVTGTVSARGYTF.

This rearrangement joins TRBV18 to TRBJ1-1, with D unresolved. The germline CDR1 and CDR2 sequences are KGHSH and LQKENI. The CDR3 spans 15 residues. V was clipped by 3 bases and J by 1 base, with 12 bases between them. Here the CDR3 reads CASSPTLRQNTEAFF. Written as DNA, the CDR3 is TGTGCCAGCTCACCTACCCTACGCCAGAACACTGAAGCTTTCTTT.

This clone was found a few times. The chain recombines TRBV19 with TRBJ2-7; 9 bases align to TRBD1. Germline CDR1 reads LNHDA; CDR2 reads SQIVND (reference sequence). This CDR3 has 15 residues. J was trimmed by 6 bases and V by 5 bases; bases with no gene match: 11. In DNA form, the CDR3 reads TGTGCCAGTAGTCCGACGGACAGGGGTCTACGCGAGCAGTACTTC. Translated: CASSPTDRGLREQYF.

This clone was detected once. The chain combines TRBV7-8 with TRBJ1-3; D ambiguous. The germline gives CDR1 SGHVS, CDR2 FQNEAQ. The CDR3 runs to 15 residues. V was cut by 6 bases and J by 0 bases, with 12 bases left in between. The DNA for the CDR3 is TGTGCCAGCAGGATGGGAGGGCGCTCTGGAAACACCATATATTTT. Protein: CASRMGGRSGNTIYF.

Only a few counts were recorded for this clone. The rearrangement links TRBV29-1 to TRBJ2-1; D is perhaps TRBD1 (6 bases). This CDR3 has 15 residues. Germline V gene sequence: CDR1 SQVTM, CDR2 ANQGSEA. Trimming left V 7 bases short and J 2 bases short, with 18 bases between. The chain's CDR3 is CSASDGGLTYNEQFF. In nucleotides, the CDR3 is TGCAGCGCGTCAGATGGGGGCCTGACCTACAATGAGCAGTTCTTC.

This clone was observed a few times. The chain employs TRBV29-1 and TRBJ2-7; no firm D call. Trimming left V 7 bases short and J 0 bases short, with 10 bases between. Germline V gene sequence: CDR1 SQVTM, CDR2 ANQGSEA. CDR3 size: 12 residues. The CDR3 DNA reads TGCAGCGGAGTCAGGTACTCCTACGAGCAGTACTTC. Its protein product is CSGVRYSYEQYF.

This clone has just a few counts. This CDR3 is CASSERDRIYNEQFF. The CDR3 nucleotides are TGTGCCAGCAGTGAGAGGGACAGAATCTACAATGAGCAGTTCTTC. This sequence joins TRBV2 and TRBJ2-1; TRBD1 matches at 7 bases. CDR1 is SNHLY and CDR2 is FYNNEI in the germline V gene. This CDR3 is built from 15 residues. With V trimmed by 3 bases and J by 3 bases, 5 bases remained unmatched.

The rearrangement links TRBV13 to TRBJ1-4; TRBD1 is a possible D gene (6 bases). CDR3 size: 16 residues. V gave up 5 bases and J gave up 6 bases, with 19 bases separating them. Germline loops: CDR1 PRHDT, CDR2 FYEKMQ (reference sequence). CDR3 residues: CASSRTGLSRDEKLFF. CDR3 in DNA: TGTGCCAGCAGCCGCACAGGGTTGTCTAGAGATGAAAAACTGTTTTTT.

This rearrangement joins TRBV19 to TRBJ2-5; 7 bases are a match to TRBD2. The CDR3 extends over 13 amino acids. The J segment lost 5 bases and the V segment lost 6 bases, leaving 6 bases of the junction unmatched. Germline V gene sequence: CDR1 LNHDA, CDR2 SQIVND (reference sequence). CDR3 residues: CASRRGGGETQYF. In DNA, the CDR3 is TGTGCCAGTAGACGCGGCGGGGGTGAGACCCAGTACTTC.

On this clone itself: The same CDR3 arises from other DNA sequences in this sample as well. The V and J genes are TRBV7-2 and TRBJ1-5; maybe TRBD1 (6 bases). The germline gives CDR1 SGHTA, CDR2 FQGNSA. The CDR3 is 15 amino acids. Deletions cut 5 bases from V and 1 base from J, with 12 bases between. This CDR3 reads CASSPTGLSNQPQHF. In DNA form, the CDR3 reads TGTGCCAGCAGCCCTACAGGGTTGAGCAATCAGCCCCAGCATTTT.

V usage is TRBV4-1 and J usage is TRBJ2-7; 8 positions match TRBD2. This CDR3 comprises 14 residues. Trimming took 1 base from V and 6 from J; bases not matched to a gene: 5. Per germline, CDR1 MGHRA and CDR2 YSYEKL. The CDR3 coding sequence is TGCGCCAGCAGCCAAGCCGGGACTAGTTTCGAGCAGTACTTC. Translated, it gives CASSQAGTSFEQYF.

The chain couples TRBV7-8 to TRBJ1-2; TRBD1 aligns across 9 bases. Trimming took 0 bases from V and 0 from J; bases not matched to a gene: 5. The CDR3 is 17 amino acids. Germline assignment: CDR1 SGHVS and CDR2 FQNEAQ. The CDR3 nucleotides are TGTGCCAGCAGCTTAGCGGGACAGGGATCCACTAACTATGGCTACACCTTC. Translated, it gives CASSLAGQGSTNYGYTF.

The chain has TRBV2 and TRBJ1-6, with a tentative D call TRBD1 (5 bases). V gave up 8 bases and J gave up 6 bases, with 17 bases separating them. Looked up from germline, CDR1 is SNHLY and CDR2 is FYNNEI. This CDR3 is built from 15 residues. The CDR3 loop is CASEDSRGGNSPLHF. As DNA, the CDR3 is TGTGCCAGCGAGGACTCTAGGGGAGGTAATTCACCCCTCCACTTT.

This chain connects TRBV5-5 to TRBJ1-2; D not certain. This CDR3 spans 15 amino acids. Germline V gene data show CDR1 as SGHKS and CDR2 as YYEKEE (reference sequence). Deletions cut 4 bases from V and 7 bases from J, with 20 bases between. The CDR3 region has the DNA TGTGCCAGCAGCGTTTCCGGGTCCAACTCGGGTGGCTACACCTTC. Residues: CASSVSGSNSGGYTF.

The CDR3 protein is CASRQEGSGANVLTF. The DNA for the CDR3 is TGTGCCAGCAGACAGGAAGGCTCCGGGGCCAACGTCCTGACTTTC. V usage is TRBV6-1 and J usage is TRBJ2-6, with a possible D match to TRBD1 (5 bases). V shed 6 bases and J shed 4 bases, with 13 bases lying between them. Germline CDR1 and CDR2: MNHNS and SASEGT. The CDR3 is 15 residues long.

The V gene is TRBV4-1, the J gene TRBJ2-7, with a possible D match to TRBD1 (5 bases). The V gene's germline CDR1 is MGHRA and CDR2 YSYEKL. This CDR3 has 15 amino acids. V lost 4 bases, J lost 0 bases, and 13 bases lay in between. The CDR3 DNA reads as TGCGCCAGCAGCCGCGAGCCAGGGAACTCCTACGAGCAGTACTTC. Its protein is CASSREPGNSYEQYF.

This clone occurred a few times. The genes are TRBV5-4 and TRBJ2-6; maybe TRBD1 (6 bases). This CDR3 is 17 amino acids long. Germline-derived CDR1 and CDR2 are SGHNT and YYREEE (reference sequence). The V gene lost 1 base and the J gene lost 0 bases, with 11 bases spanning the gap. CDR3 nucleotides: TGTGCCAGCAGCTTGACAGGGTCTAGCTCTGGGGCCAACGTCCTGACTTTC. Its protein is CASSLTGSSSGANVLTF. Combining the CDR3 with reference TRBV5-4 and TRBJ2-6 gives the whole variable domain ETGVTQSPTHLIKTRGQQVTLRCSSQSGHNTVSWYQQALGQGPQFIFQYYREEENGRGNFPPRFSGLQFPNYSSELNVNALELDDSALYLCASSLTGSSSGANVLTFGAGSRLTVL.

V is TRBV5-1 and J is TRBJ1-6; unclear D gene. V gave up 6 bases and J gave up 1 base, with 17 bases separating them. The CDR3 contains 17 residues. From germline, CDR1 is SGHRS and CDR2 YFSETQ. CDR3 DNA: TGCGCCAGCAACTTAGACGGGGATTTTTCCTATAATTCACCCCTCCACTTT. Translation: CASNLDGDFSYNSPLHF. The whole variable domain, filled in from reference TRBV5-1 and TRBJ1-6, reads KAGVTQTPRYLIKTRGQQVTLSCSPISGHRSVSWYQQTPGQGLQFLFEYFSETQRNKGNFPGRFSGRQFSNSRSEMNVSTLELGDSALYLCASNLDGDFSYNSPLHFGNGTRLTVT.

The V and J genes are TRBV7-9 and TRBJ1-1; 8 bases align to TRBD1. The CDR3 consists of 13 residues. Germline CDR1 SEHNR, CDR2 FQNEAQ (reference sequence). V trimming: 8 bases; J trimming: 4 bases; junction bases outside the gene matches: 6. The CDR3 DNA reads TGTGCCAGCGGGGACAGGATGGCCACTGAAGCTTTCTTT. Protein: CASGDRMATEAFF. The complete variable domain, with remaining parts taken from reference TRBV7-9 and TRBJ1-1, reads DTGVSQNPRHKITKRGQNVTFRCDPISEHNRLYWYRQTLGQGPEFLTYFQNEAQLEKSRLLSDRFSAERPKGSFSTLEIQRTEQGDSAMYLCASGDRMATEAFFGQGTRLTVV.

The chain joins TRBV6-5 to TRBJ2-5; TRBD2 might be the D (5 bases). Deletions cut 6 bases from V and 4 bases from J, with 18 bases between. The CDR3 covers 15 residues. The germline gives CDR1 MNHEY, CDR2 SVGAGI. The CDR3 region is CASSQRRGRGETQYF. DNA of the CDR3: TGTGCCAGCAGCCAACGACGAGGGAGAGGAGAGACCCAGTACTTC.

As for this clone: Relative to the germline gene, one junction end is altered; a read error may explain this. The gene calls are TRBV5-1 and TRBJ2-3, with D perhaps matching TRBD1 (5 bases). The V gene's germline CDR1 is SGHRS and CDR2 YFSETQ. The CDR3 contains 15 residues. The CDR3 here is CTSSLDRQYTDTQYF. DNA of the CDR3: TGCACCAGCAGTTTGGATAGACAGTACACAGATACGCAGTATTTT.

This clone occurred once. The junction departs from the called germline gene at one end, perhaps through a read error. The chain joins TRBV7-9 to TRBJ2-5, with 8 positions matching TRBD2. The CDR3 has 15 residues. CDR1 is SEHNR and CDR2 is FQNEAQ in the germline V gene (reference sequence). In DNA, the CDR3 is TGTTCCAGCAGCTTCGTCGGGGGGGCCTTCGTGACCCAGTACTTC. Its protein is CSSSFVGGAFVTQYF.

Comment on this clone: Without the conserved terminal phenylalanine or tryptophan, this CDR3 likely stems from a read error. The DNA is omitted, as the CDR3 cannot be located on it reliably, and the CDR3 follows TCRdb's listing. The gene calls are TRBV7-6 and TRBJ1-4; TRBD1 is the table's D call and was not checked against the DNA. With termini counted, the CDR3 has 11 amino acids. CDR1 and CDR2 from the germline V gene are SGHVS and FNYEAQ. CDR3 loop: CASTPPGTVLV.